This entry describes one TCR beta chain. The record originates from a study of shared clonotypes between healthy human individuals. Authors' methods: Because ImmunoSEQ provided only junction sequences with no quality scores, the filtering differed. The table came from immunoSEQ multiplex PCR; TCRdb's copy has only in-frame clones and leaves some out. The V and J calls and clone size are taken from that table; D and trimming were inferred from the DNA. The data contain roughly 510,000 clones, about 75% of them singletons. CDR1 is MNHEY and CDR2 is SVGAGI in the germline V gene. V shed 3 bases and J 7 bases; nucleotides not matched to a gene: 1. CDR3 length equals 15 residues.

The chain links TRBV6-5 to TRBJ2-1; 15 bases are a match to TRBD2. Source material: PBMCs. The origin of this receptor is a middle-aged woman in good health. Some clones in this sample may be carry-over from other donors' samples. The CDR3 DNA sequence: TGTGCCAGCAGTTATGGGACTAGCGGGAGGAATGAGCAGTTCTTC. Its protein product is CASSYGTSGRNEQFF.